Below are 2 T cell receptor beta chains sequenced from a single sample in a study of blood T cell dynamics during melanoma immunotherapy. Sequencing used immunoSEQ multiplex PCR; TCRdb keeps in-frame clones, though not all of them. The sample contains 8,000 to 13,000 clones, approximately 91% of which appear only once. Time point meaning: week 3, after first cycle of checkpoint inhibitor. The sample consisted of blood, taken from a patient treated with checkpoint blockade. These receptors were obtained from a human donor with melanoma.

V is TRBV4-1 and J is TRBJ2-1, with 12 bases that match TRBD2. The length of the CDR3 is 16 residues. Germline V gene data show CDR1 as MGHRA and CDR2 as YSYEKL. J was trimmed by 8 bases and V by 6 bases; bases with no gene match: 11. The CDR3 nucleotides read TGCGCCAGCAGTCGAGGGGGACTAGCGGGTTTCGATGAGCAGTTCTTC. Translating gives CASSRGGLAGFDEQFF.

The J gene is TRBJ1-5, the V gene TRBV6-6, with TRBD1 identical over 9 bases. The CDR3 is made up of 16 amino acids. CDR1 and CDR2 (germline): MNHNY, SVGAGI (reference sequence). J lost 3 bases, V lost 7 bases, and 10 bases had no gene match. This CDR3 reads CASNEPGQGNNQPQHF. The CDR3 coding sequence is TGTGCCAGCAACGAGCCGGGACAGGGCAACAATCAGCCCCAGCATTTT.